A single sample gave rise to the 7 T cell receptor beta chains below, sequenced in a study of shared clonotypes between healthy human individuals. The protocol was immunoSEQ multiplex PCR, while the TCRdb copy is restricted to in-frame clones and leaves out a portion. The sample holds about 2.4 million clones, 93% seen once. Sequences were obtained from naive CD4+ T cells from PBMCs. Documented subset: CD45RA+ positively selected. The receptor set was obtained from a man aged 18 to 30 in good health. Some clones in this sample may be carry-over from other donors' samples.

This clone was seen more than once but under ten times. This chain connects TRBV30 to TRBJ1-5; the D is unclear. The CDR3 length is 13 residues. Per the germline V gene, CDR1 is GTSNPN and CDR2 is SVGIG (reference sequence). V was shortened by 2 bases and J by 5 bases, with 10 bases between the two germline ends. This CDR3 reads CAWSFGYHQPQHF. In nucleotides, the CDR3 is TGTGCCTGGAGTTTCGGGTATCATCAGCCCCAGCATTTT.

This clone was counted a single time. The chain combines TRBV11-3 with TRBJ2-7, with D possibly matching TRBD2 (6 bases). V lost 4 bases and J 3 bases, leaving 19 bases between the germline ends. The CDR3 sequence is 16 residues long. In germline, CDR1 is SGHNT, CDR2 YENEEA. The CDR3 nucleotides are TGTGCCAGCAGCTCCCGAGAGGCTAGCGACCTCTACGAGCAGTACTTC. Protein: CASSSREASDLYEQYF. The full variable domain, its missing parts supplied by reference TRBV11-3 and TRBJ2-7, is EAGVVQSPRYKIIEKKQPVAFWCNPISGHNTLYWYLQNLGQGPELLIRYENEEAVDDSQLPKDRFSAERLKGVDSTLKIQPAELGDSAVYLCASSSREASDLYEQYFGPGTRLTVT.

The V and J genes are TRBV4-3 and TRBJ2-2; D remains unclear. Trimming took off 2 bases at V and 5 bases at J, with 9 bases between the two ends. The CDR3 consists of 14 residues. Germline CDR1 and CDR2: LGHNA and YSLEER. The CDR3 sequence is CASSQITRTGELFF. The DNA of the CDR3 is TGCGCCAGCAGCCAAATAACCCGGACCGGGGAGCTGTTTTTT.

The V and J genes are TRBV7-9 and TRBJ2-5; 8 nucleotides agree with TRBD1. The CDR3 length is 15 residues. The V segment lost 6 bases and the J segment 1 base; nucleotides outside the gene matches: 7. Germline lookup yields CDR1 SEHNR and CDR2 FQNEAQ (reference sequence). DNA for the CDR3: TGTGCCAGCAGAGACGCCGGGACAGGCCAAGAGACCCAGTACTTC. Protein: CASRDAGTGQETQYF.

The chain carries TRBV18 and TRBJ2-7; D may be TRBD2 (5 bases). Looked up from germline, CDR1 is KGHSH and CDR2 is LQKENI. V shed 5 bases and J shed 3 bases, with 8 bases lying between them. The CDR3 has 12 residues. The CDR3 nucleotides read TGTGCCAGCTCATCCGACTACTACGAGCAGTACTTC. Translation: CASSSDYYEQYF.

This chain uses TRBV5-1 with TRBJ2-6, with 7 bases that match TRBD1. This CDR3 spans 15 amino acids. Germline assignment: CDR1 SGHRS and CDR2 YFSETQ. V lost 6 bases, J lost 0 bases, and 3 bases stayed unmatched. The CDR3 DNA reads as TGCGCCAGCACGGCAGGGGGCTCTGGGGCCAACGTCCTGACTTTC. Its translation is CASTAGGSGANVLTF. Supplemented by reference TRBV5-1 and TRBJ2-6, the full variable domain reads KAGVTQTPRYLIKTRGQQVTLSCSPISGHRSVSWYQQTPGQGLQFLFEYFSETQRNKGNFPGRFSGRQFSNSRSEMNVSTLELGDSALYLCASTAGGSGANVLTFGAGSRLTVL.

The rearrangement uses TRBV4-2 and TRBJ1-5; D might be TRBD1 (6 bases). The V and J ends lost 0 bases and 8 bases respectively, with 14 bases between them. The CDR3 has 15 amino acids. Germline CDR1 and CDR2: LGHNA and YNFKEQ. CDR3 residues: CASSQEGHGGKPQHF. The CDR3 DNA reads TGTGCCAGCAGCCAAGAGGGACACGGCGGGAAGCCCCAGCATTTT.